This TCR beta chain was recorded in a study of HIV-infected patients and healthy controls. The CDR3 covers 13 residues. The germline CDR1 and CDR2 sequences are GTSNPN and SVGIG (reference sequence). The V end lost 0 bases, the J end lost 6 bases, and 12 bases lay between the germline ends. TCRdb called the 5' RACE reads again in MiXCR, with one record for every CDR3 protein. Here the sample spans tens of thousands of distinct CDR3 sequences, over 15% being singletons. V usage is TRBV30 and J usage is TRBJ2-7, with D perhaps TRBD1 (6 bases). The sample consisted of CD4+ T cells from blood. The TCR originated in a human donor in good health. The CDR3 DNA follows: TGTGCCTGGAGTGTGGTCAGGGGTGTCGAGCAGTACTTC. Protein: CAWSVVRGVEQYF.